Below are 8 T cell receptor beta chains sequenced from a single sample in a study of radiation and T cells in renal cell carcinoma. The repertoire was sequenced with immunoSEQ multiplex PCR; TCRdb's copy has only in-frame clones and lacks some. The sample lists around 64,000 clones, 60% to 85% seen once, with roughly 7.2% in the top ten. Time point meaning: baseline pretreatment blood. Treatment specified: 15 Gy SBRT to primary tumor, nephrectomy 4 weeks later. The sequencing here drew on blood, taken from a patient whose treatment included radiotherapy and nephrectomy. These receptors originate from a man in his 60s with renal cell carcinoma.

This clone appeared a few times. The rearrangement links TRBV5-6 to TRBJ1-2, with D possibly matching TRBD1 (5 bases). Trimming shortened V by 1 base and J by 2 bases, and 6 bases separated the two germline ends. From germline, CDR1 is SGHDT and CDR2 YYEEEE. CDR3 length equals 13 residues. DNA of the CDR3: TGTGCCAGCAGCTTGAAGGGGAACTATGGCTACACCTTC. Its translation: CASSLKGNYGYTF.

V usage is TRBV5-6 and J usage is TRBJ2-7, with TRBD1 identical over 9 bases. V shed 5 bases, J shed 3 bases, and the junction held 6 bases outside the gene matches. Per germline, CDR1 SGHDT and CDR2 YYEEEE. This CDR3 comprises 14 residues. The CDR3 DNA reads TGTGCCAGCAGACAACAGGGGGCAATCTACGAGCAGTACTTC. Translating gives CASRQQGAIYEQYF. Using reference TRBV5-6 and TRBJ2-7 for the parts outside the CDR3, the full variable domain is DAGVTQSPTHLIKTRGQQVTLRCSPKSGHDTVSWYQQALGQGPQFIFQYYEEEERQRGNFPDRFSGHQFPNYSSELNVNALLLGDSALYLCASRQQGAIYEQYFGPGTRLTVT.

The rearrangement joins TRBV11-2 to TRBJ2-2; a possible D gene is TRBD2 (6 bases). This CDR3 is 15 amino acids long. The V end was cut by 5 bases, the J end by 1 base, with 11 bases between. Germline loops: CDR1 SGHAT, CDR2 FQNNGV. Here the CDR3 reads CASSRSGGNTGELFF. The CDR3 DNA sequence: TGTGCCAGCAGCCGTAGCGGTGGGAACACCGGGGAGCTGTTTTTT.

V usage is TRBV6-1 and J usage is TRBJ2-2, with 8 bases that match TRBD1. Looked up from germline, CDR1 is MNHNS and CDR2 is SASEGT. There are 15 residues in the CDR3. V shed 4 bases, J shed 7 bases, and the junction held 8 bases outside the gene matches. Written as DNA, the CDR3 is TGTGCCAGCAGTGCCCCGACAGGGGTAAACGGGGAGCTGTTTTTT. Protein sequence: CASSAPTGVNGELFF.

This clone was seen a single time. The chain is built from TRBV19 and TRBJ2-2; 11 bases are a match to TRBD1. Germline CDR1 LNHDA, CDR2 SQIVND (reference sequence). The J segment lost 5 bases and the V segment lost 5 bases, leaving 4 bases of the junction unmatched. The CDR3 has 15 amino acids. CDR3 loop: CASSPGTGGTGELFF. Written as DNA, the CDR3 is TGTGCCAGTAGTCCGGGGACAGGGGGTACCGGGGAGCTGTTTTTT.

The chain uses TRBV11-3 and TRBJ2-7; TRBD2 matches at 13 bases. This CDR3 spans 14 amino acids. V lost 5 bases to trimming and J lost 3 bases; unmatched junction nucleotides: 1. Germline V lookup: CDR1 SGHNT, CDR2 YENEEA. CDR3 amino acids: CASSTSGRGYEQYV. In nucleotides, the CDR3 is TGTGCCAGCAGCACTAGCGGGAGGGGCTACGAGCAGTACGTC.

The rearrangement joins TRBV5-6 to TRBJ2-3; 9 bases line up with TRBD1. Per germline, CDR1 SGHDT and CDR2 YYEEEE. The CDR3 runs 15 residues. Unmatched junction bases numbered 8, after V lost 4 bases and J lost 5 bases. CDR3 sequence (DNA): TGTGCCAGCAGCCCCCGGACAGGGGTGAAAGATACGCAGTATTTT. Translating gives CASSPRTGVKDTQYF.

V gene TRBV5-1 combines with J gene TRBJ1-1; a weak D match, TRBD1 (5 bases). Trimming left V 4 bases short and J 3 bases short, with 13 bases between. Germline V gives CDR1 SGHRS, CDR2 YFSETQ. The CDR3 is 14 amino acids. In nucleotides, the CDR3 is TGCGCCAGCAGCCCCGGGGCGCGGGACACTGAAGCTTTCTTT. This sequence encodes CASSPGARDTEAFF.